The source of this T cell receptor (beta chain) is a study of T-cell memory formation after mild COVID-19. Overall study findings and caveats: The main location of contracting CD4+ clones was CM and EM, and that of contracting CD8+ clones was EMRA.

Unmatched junction bases numbered 13, after V lost 4 bases and J lost 15 bases. CDR1 is SGHNT, CDR2 YENEEA, per germline. This CDR3 is built from 15 residues. TCRdb re-called the 5' RACE reads through MiXCR, storing one row per CDR3 protein. The data show around 470,000 distinct CDR3 sequences, over 15% seen once. To note about this clonotype: Antigen unknown.

J is TRBJ2-1 and V is TRBV11-3; 12 bases fit TRBD2. The material sequenced was PBMCs or a T cell subset sorted from them (not recorded which). The source is an adult woman who had mild COVID-19 (a few samples of this study predate the infection). Cell type and time point are not known. The CDR3 coding sequence is TGTGCCAGCAGCTGGCGACTAGCGGGAGAGGGGCGGAGGTTCTTC. Protein product: CASSWRLAGEGRRFF.